Below are 15 T cell receptor beta chains sequenced from a single sample in a study of blood T cell repertoires in COVID-19. Using immunoSEQ multiplex PCR, the repertoire was profiled, and TCRdb retains in-frame clones only, with some absent. The data contain around 60,000 clones, 88% of them seen just once; the ten biggest clones take up about 3.8%. The sequencing sample was made of peripheral blood. All receptors derive from a human donor in a cohort sampled during active COVID-19.

The gene calls are TRBV27 and TRBJ2-7; the match to TRBD2 covers 12 bases. Germline CDR1 reads MNHEY; CDR2 reads SMNVEV (reference sequence). V lost 5 bases to trimming and J lost 7 bases; unmatched junction nucleotides: 12. The CDR3 is 16 amino acids. This chain's CDR3 is CASSLLLAGGPSEQYF. The CDR3 region has the DNA TGTGCCAGCAGTCTCCTTCTAGCGGGAGGGCCCTCGGAGCAGTACTTC.

The gene calls are TRBV9 and TRBJ1-5; maybe TRBD1 (5 bases). Trimming shortened V by 0 bases and J by 0 bases, and 7 bases separated the two germline ends. Germline CDR1 SGDLS, CDR2 YYNGEE. The CDR3 consists of 15 residues. CDR3 sequence reads: CASSVEGNSNQPQHF. The CDR3 nucleotides are TGTGCCAGCAGCGTAGAGGGGAATAGCAATCAGCCCCAGCATTTT.

This clone has just one count. This chain joins TRBV30 and TRBJ1-2; 7 nucleotides match TRBD1. The germline gives CDR1 GTSNPN, CDR2 SVGIG (reference sequence). This CDR3 region has 15 residues. The V and J ends lost 2 bases and 0 bases, in that order; junction bases with no gene match: 6. The CDR3 bases are TGTGCCTGGAGTCCAACAGGGGCTCCTAACTATGGCTACACCTTC. This sequence encodes CAWSPTGAPNYGYTF.

V and J are TRBV6-5 and TRBJ2-7; D perhaps matches TRBD1 (6 bases). The CDR3 totals 12 residues. Germline V gives CDR1 MNHEY, CDR2 SVGAGI. Trimming cost V 10 bases and J 2 bases, with 12 bases left between them. The CDR3 here is CATRTDAYEQYF. DNA for the CDR3: TGTGCCACCAGGACAGACGCCTACGAGCAGTACTTC.

The chain recombines TRBV19 with TRBJ2-7, with TRBD2 identical over 10 bases. Germline CDR1 LNHDA, CDR2 SQIVND (reference sequence). The CDR3 runs 15 residues. Germline trimming cut 6 bases from V and 1 base from J; bases unmatched to any gene: 6. This CDR3 reads CASSHLAGASYEQYF. CDR3 DNA: TGTGCCAGTAGCCATCTAGCGGGAGCATCCTACGAGCAGTACTTC.

The gene calls are TRBV19 and TRBJ2-7; 12 nucleotides match TRBD1. Germline CDR1 reads LNHDA; CDR2 reads SQIVND (reference sequence). Germline trimming cut 4 bases from V and 7 bases from J; bases unmatched to any gene: 8. This CDR3 is 15 amino acids long. CDR3 in DNA: TGTGCCAGTAGTAACTCCCGGGACAGGGGGCTTGAGCAGTACTTC. This codes for CASSNSRDRGLEQYF.

The CDR3 reads CSVEEGSAGYEQYF. In DNA form, the CDR3 reads TGCAGCGTTGAAGAAGGCAGTGCGGGTTACGAGCAGTACTTC. The chain carries TRBV29-1 and TRBJ2-7; TRBD2 might be the D (5 bases). Per germline, CDR1 SQVTM and CDR2 ANQGSEA. Between the trimmed V and J ends, which lost 0 bases and 4 bases, there was a span of 13 bases. This CDR3 comprises 14 residues.

J is TRBJ2-3 and V is TRBV2, with TRBD2 matching over 9 bases. The V and J ends lost 5 bases and 1 base, in that order; junction bases with no gene match: 7. The CDR3 runs to 16 residues. CDR1 SNHLY and CDR2 FYNNEI come from the germline V gene. CDR3 nucleotide sequence: TGTGCCAGCAGTCCGGTAGCGGGAGCGGGCACAGATACGCAGTATTTT. It codes for CASSPVAGAGTDTQYF.

The V and J genes are TRBV7-9 and TRBJ1-2, with TRBD1 identical over 7 bases. The CDR3 is 13 amino acids. The ends lost 6 bases at V and 4 bases at J; junction bases unmatched: 5. Germline V gene sequence: CDR1 SEHNR, CDR2 FQNEAQ (reference sequence). The CDR3 DNA reads as TGTGCCAGCAGACGGGACAGCATCTATGGCTACACCTTC. This gives the protein CASRRDSIYGYTF.

This rearrangement joins TRBV24-1 to TRBJ1-2, with 7 positions matching TRBD1. The CDR3 contains 13 residues. The junction had 6 bases not matched to a gene; V was cut back by 4 bases and J by 8 bases. Germline values: CDR1 KGHDR, CDR2 SFDVKD. The CDR3 loop reads CATSDPTGLGYTF. The CDR3 bases are TGTGCCACCAGTGACCCGACAGGGTTAGGCTACACCTTC.

The chain is built from TRBV19 and TRBJ1-1; possible D gene TRBD1, 6 bases. The CDR3 is 16 amino acids. Germline-derived CDR1 and CDR2 are LNHDA and SQIVND (reference sequence). Deletions cut 7 bases from V and 0 bases from J, with 18 bases between. The CDR3 sequence is CASTDRSASMNTEAFF. As DNA, the CDR3 is TGTGCCAGTACCGACAGGTCAGCCTCCATGAACACTGAAGCTTTCTTT.

The chain is built from TRBV6-2 or TRBV6-3 and TRBJ2-7; 11 bases line up with TRBD2. CDR3 size: 15 residues. The germline V gene has CDR1 MNHEY and CDR2 SVGEGT. Trimming took 0 bases from V and 5 from J; bases not matched to a gene: 3. CDR3 coding DNA: TGTGCCAGCAGTTACTCCGTAGCGGGAGGGCACGAGCAGTACTTC. Amino acid sequence: CASSYSVAGGHEQYF.

The CDR3 region is CAWSPGQGYEQYF. Written as DNA, the CDR3 is TGTGCCTGGAGTCCGGGACAGGGCTACGAGCAGTACTTC. The rearrangement links TRBV30 to TRBJ2-7; 9 positions match TRBD1. V lost 2 bases, J lost 3 bases, and 2 bases stayed unmatched. The CDR3 is made up of 13 amino acids. Germline CDR1 reads GTSNPN; CDR2 reads SVGIG (reference sequence).

V and J are TRBV27 and TRBJ2-7; D may be TRBD2 (5 bases). This CDR3 region has 15 residues. The germline gives CDR1 MNHEY, CDR2 SMNVEV (reference sequence). The V gene lost 3 bases and the J gene lost 1 base, with 13 bases spanning the gap. The CDR3 loop is CASSLTIGTSYEQYF. The CDR3 bases are TGTGCCAGCAGTTTGACTATCGGAACATCCTACGAGCAGTACTTC.

The J gene is TRBJ1-5, the V gene TRBV6-6; a possible D gene is TRBD1 (5 bases). V was clipped by 5 bases and J by 5 bases, with 10 bases between them. The CDR3 length is 13 residues. Germline V gene lookup returns CDR1 MNHNY and CDR2 SVGAGI (reference sequence). Here the CDR3 reads CASSRQSDQPQHF. CDR3 DNA: TGTGCCAGCAGTCGACAGTCCGATCAGCCCCAGCATTTT.